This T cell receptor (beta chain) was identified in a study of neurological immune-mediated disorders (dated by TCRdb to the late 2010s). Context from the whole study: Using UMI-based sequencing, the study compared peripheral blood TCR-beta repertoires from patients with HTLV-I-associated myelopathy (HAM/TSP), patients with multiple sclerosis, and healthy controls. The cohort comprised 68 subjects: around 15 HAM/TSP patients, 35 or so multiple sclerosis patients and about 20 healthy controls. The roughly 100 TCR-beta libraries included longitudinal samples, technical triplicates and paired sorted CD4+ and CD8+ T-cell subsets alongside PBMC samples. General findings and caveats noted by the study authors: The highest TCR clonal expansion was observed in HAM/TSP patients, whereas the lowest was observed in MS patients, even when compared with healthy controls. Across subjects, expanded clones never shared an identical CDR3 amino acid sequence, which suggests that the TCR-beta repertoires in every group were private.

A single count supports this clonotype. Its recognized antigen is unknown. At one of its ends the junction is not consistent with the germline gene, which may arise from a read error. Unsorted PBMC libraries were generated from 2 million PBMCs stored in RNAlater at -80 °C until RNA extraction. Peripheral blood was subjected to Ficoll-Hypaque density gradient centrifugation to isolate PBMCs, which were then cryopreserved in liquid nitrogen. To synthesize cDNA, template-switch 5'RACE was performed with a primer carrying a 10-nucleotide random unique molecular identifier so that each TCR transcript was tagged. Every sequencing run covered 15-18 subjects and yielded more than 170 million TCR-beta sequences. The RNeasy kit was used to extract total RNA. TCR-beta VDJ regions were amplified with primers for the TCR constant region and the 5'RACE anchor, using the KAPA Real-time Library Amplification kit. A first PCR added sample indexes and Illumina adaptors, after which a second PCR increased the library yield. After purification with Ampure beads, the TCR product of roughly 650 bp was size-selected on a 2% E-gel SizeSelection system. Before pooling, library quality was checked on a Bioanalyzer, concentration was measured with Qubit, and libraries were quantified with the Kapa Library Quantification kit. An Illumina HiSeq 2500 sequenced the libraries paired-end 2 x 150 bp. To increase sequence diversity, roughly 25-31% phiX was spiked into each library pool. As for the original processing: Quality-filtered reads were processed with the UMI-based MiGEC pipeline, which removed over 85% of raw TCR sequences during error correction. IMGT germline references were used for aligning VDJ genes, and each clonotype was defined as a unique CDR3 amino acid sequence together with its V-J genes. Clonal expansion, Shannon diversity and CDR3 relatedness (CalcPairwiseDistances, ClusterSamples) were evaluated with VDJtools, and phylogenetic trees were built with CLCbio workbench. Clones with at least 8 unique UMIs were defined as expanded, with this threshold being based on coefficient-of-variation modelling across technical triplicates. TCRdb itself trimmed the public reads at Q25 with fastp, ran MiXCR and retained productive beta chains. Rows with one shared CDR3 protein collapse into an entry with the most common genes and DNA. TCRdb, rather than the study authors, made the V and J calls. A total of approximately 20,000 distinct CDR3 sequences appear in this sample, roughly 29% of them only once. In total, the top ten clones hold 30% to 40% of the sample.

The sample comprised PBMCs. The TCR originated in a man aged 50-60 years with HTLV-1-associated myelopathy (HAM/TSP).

The CDR3 region has the sequence CSATDRGMGTYTQYF. The nucleotide sequence reads TGCAGTGCTACGGACAGGGGAATGGGCACATATACGCAGTATTTT. This sequence uses TRBV20-1 and TRBJ2-3; TRBD1 matches 9 bases in the middle. Looking up the germline V gene (reference sequence) yields CDR1 DFQATT and CDR2 SNEGSKA. The CDR3 sequence holds 15 residues, the cysteine and phenylalanine included. Only the CDR3 part of the read is kept: 45 bases, read in frame from the first base.